What follows describes a single T cell receptor (beta chain). What it binds is unknown. Donors in the study were healthy people who gave bone marrow. The data derive from a study of cytomegalovirus exposure and HLA in healthy donors. Overall study: Of the donors genotyped, approximately 400 in all, 65% to 90% fell in the Caucasian-associated ancestry cluster. Overall study results and limits: Researchers counted 150 to 200 TCR beta chains as cytomegalovirus-associated.

In the PCR, 60 Vbeta and 13 Jbeta primers were used. As handled by the study authors: Later, 80 million or so unique TCR beta chains were counted in an analysis, and about 10 million of them were shared. Assay: immunoSEQ multiplex PCR; the TCRdb copy retains only in-frame clones and omits some. That table furnishes V, J and clone size, whereas the DNA furnished D and trimming. Seen here are 150,000 to 200,000 clones, roughly 70% observed once, and the top ten hold approximately 3%. The CDR3 spans 14 residues. V was clipped by 4 bases and J by 4 bases; unmatched bases: 6. From germline, CDR1 is MDHEN and CDR2 SYDVKM.

This clonotype originated in a male donor in good health and CMV-seronegative. The V call is TRBV28, the J call TRBJ1-2, with 7 bases that match TRBD1. Sequencing used PBMCs. CDR3 sequence (DNA): TGTGCCAGCAGTTCCGACAGGGTAGGCTATGGCTACACCTTC. Amino acid sequence: CASSSDRVGYGYTF.